This is a list of T cell receptor beta chains from one sample in a study of CD8+ T cells in alopecia areata. Using immunoSEQ multiplex PCR, the repertoire was profiled, and TCRdb retains in-frame clones only, with some absent. The data show about 97,000 clones, more than 35% seen once. What was sequenced was CD4+ T cells sorted from blood. The source is a human donor with alopecia areata. CDR3s include the opening cysteine and the closing phenylalanine or tryptophan. The order of the fields is J gene, clone size, V gene, D gene, CDR3 protein, CDR3 DNA. The D gene is left open where the match is weak. The size of a clone is reported for some rows only, either as once, few or many, or as a class for expanded clones.

>TRBJ2-2|.|TRBV29-1|TRBD1
CSASGGTGAGELFF
TGCAGCGCTTCCGGCGGGACAGGGGCCGGGGAGCTGTTTTTT
>TRBJ1-1|few|TRBV5-1|.
CASSTDRLTEAFF
TGCGCCAGCAGCACCGACAGGCTCACTGAAGCTTTCTTT
>TRBJ1-1|.|TRBV7-9|.
CASRHQSENTEAFF
TGTGCCAGCCGACACCAATCGGAAAACACTGAAGCTTTCTTT
>TRBJ1-1|few|TRBV19|TRBD1
CASSVRDRSFF
TGTGCCAGTAGTGTCCGGGACAGGTCTTTCTTT
>TRBJ2-7|few|TRBV2|.
CASGLRGLSYEQYF
TGTGCCAGCGGCCTGAGGGGCCTCTCCTACGAGCAGTACTTC
>TRBJ2-5|few|TRBV4-2|TRBD2
CASSQGSSGGTRQETQYF
TGTGCCAGCAGCCAAGGCTCTAGCGGGGGGACACGACAAGAGACCCAGTACTTC
>TRBJ1-3|.|TRBV4-3|.
CASSQKWDRLSGNTIYF
TGCGCCAGCAGCCAGAAGTGGGACCGCCTCTCTGGAAACACCATATATTTT
>TRBJ2-5|.|TRBV9|.
CASSVGLDRKETQYF
TGTGCCAGCAGCGTAGGCTTAGACCGAAAGGAGACCCAGTACTTC
>TRBJ1-5|.|TRBV27|TRBD1
CASSPRDRGFQPQHF
TGTGCCAGCAGTCCCCGGGACAGGGGATTTCAGCCCCAGCATTTT
>TRBJ2-7|.|TRBV15|.
CATSRQGAYEQYF
TGTGCCACCAGCAGGCAGGGAGCCTACGAGCAGTACTTC
>TRBJ2-5|.|TRBV7-8|.
CASSLSPLGQETQYF
TGTGCCAGCAGCTTATCTCCTTTAGGACAAGAGACCCAGTACTTC
>TRBJ2-5|.|TRBV27|.
CASSPGTAPRGQYF
TGTGCCAGCAGCCCCGGGACCGCGCCAAGAGGCCAGTACTTC
>TRBJ2-5|.|TRBV20-1|.
CSASVLKTQYF
TGCAGTGCTAGCGTGCTGAAGACCCAGTACTTC
>TRBJ2-1|.|TRBV7-2|.
CASSLVLLGPNNEQFF
TGTGCCAGCAGCTTAGTCCTACTAGGGCCAAACAATGAGCAGTTCTTC
>TRBJ2-1|.|TRBV6-1|.
CASSEAGGPQNEQFF
TGTGCCAGCAGTGAAGCGGGTGGGCCCCAAAATGAGCAGTTCTTC
>TRBJ2-1|.|TRBV30|TRBD1
CAWTYRGDGNEQFF
TGTGCCTGGACATACAGGGGGGATGGCAATGAGCAGTTCTTC
>TRBJ2-1|few|TRBV2|.
CASSVRTDTSNEQFF
TGTGCCAGCAGTGTTCGGACGGACACTTCCAATGAGCAGTTCTTC
>TRBJ2-3|.|TRBV10-3|.
CAIQGRVADTQYF
TGTGCCATCCAGGGGAGGGTCGCAGATACGCAGTATTTT
>TRBJ2-7|.|TRBV29-1|.
CSVEDRDVYEQYF
TGCAGCGTTGAAGATCGGGACGTTTACGAGCAGTACTTC
>TRBJ2-1|.|TRBV4-1|.
CASSREQGTRSLYNEQFF
TGCGCCAGCAGCCGAGAACAGGGCACCCGAAGTTTATACAATGAGCAGTTCTTC
>TRBJ1-3|few|TRBV4-3|.
CASSQDPDVRTAGNTIYF
TGCGCCAGCAGCCAAGATCCAGACGTTAGGACAGCTGGAAACACCATATATTTT
>TRBJ1-5|.|TRBV4-2|.
CASSQASGDRNQPQHF
TGTGCCAGCAGCCAAGCTTCCGGGGACCGCAATCAGCCCCAGCATTTT
>TRBJ2-5|.|TRBV7-2|TRBD1
CASSLAPQGAAQYF
TGTGCCAGCAGCTTAGCGCCCCAGGGGGCGGCCCAGTACTTC
>TRBJ2-6|.|TRBV30|.
CAWSAYFWGRLSSGANVLTF
TGTGCCTGGAGTGCATACTTCTGGGGCAGGTTGAGCTCTGGGGCCAACGTCCTGACTTTC
>TRBJ2-7|.|TRBV5-4|.
CASSLISGMGAHFYEQYF
TGTGCCAGCAGCTTGATTTCGGGTATGGGGGCCCATTTCTACGAGCAGTACTTC
>TRBJ2-2|.|TRBV7-2|.
CASSDIGELFF
TGTGCCAGCAGCGATATCGGGGAGCTGTTTTTT
>TRBJ2-5|.|TRBV29-1|.
CSVVLGLETQYF
TGCAGCGTTGTTCTTGGCCTAGAGACCCAGTACTTC
>TRBJ2-5|.|TRBV5-1|.
CASSFSGAETQYF
TGCGCCAGCAGCTTCAGTGGCGCGGAGACCCAGTACTTC
>TRBJ1-1|.|TRBV7-2|.
CASSLARQVFSEAFF
TGTGCCAGCAGCTTAGCACGGCAGGTCTTCAGTGAAGCTTTCTTT
>TRBJ2-7|.|TRBV4-1|TRBD2
CASSQEGTRRVGEQYF
TGCGCCAGCAGCCAAGAGGGGACTAGACGGGTAGGCGAGCAGTACTTC
>TRBJ1-1|once|TRBV6-1|TRBD1
CASSRSDRGRAFF
TGTGCCAGCAGCCGCAGTGACAGGGGGAGAGCTTTCTTT
>TRBJ2-3|few|TRBV7-3|.
CASSLRPGNTGDTQYF
TGTGCCAGCAGCTTAAGACCAGGGAACACGGGAGATACGCAGTATTTT
>TRBJ1-2|.|TRBV18|.
CASSSRQGVDGYTF
TGTGCCAGCTCTTCACGGCAGGGTGTCGATGGCTACACCTTC